A selection of T cell receptor beta chains follows, all from one sample in a study of human T cells and chemical hapten exposure. A single record per CDR3 protein comes from TCRdb applying MiXCR to the RACE reads. The top ten clones hold around 3.9% of a sample with fewer than 60,000 distinct CDR3 sequences, around 11% of them seen once. The specimen comprised whole blood, sampled in connection with sensitization to the hapten diphenylcyclopropenone (DPC). These receptors originate from a woman in her 40s with alopecia areata. Some clones in this sample may be carry-over from other donors' samples. CDR3s leave out the opening cysteine and the closing phenylalanine or tryptophan. Each record gives: CDR3 protein, V gene, J gene.

cdr3_aa: SAEGGYQETQY
v_call: TRBV29-1
j_call: TRBJ2-5

cdr3_aa: ASSPLPYEQY
v_call: TRBV18
j_call: TRBJ2-7

cdr3_aa: ASSAGQALRSEQY
v_call: TRBV9
j_call: TRBJ2-7

cdr3_aa: ASSYGGRAGELF
v_call: TRBV6-6
j_call: TRBJ2-2

cdr3_aa: ASSSQPEGGYT
v_call: TRBV7-9
j_call: TRBJ1-2

cdr3_aa: ASSIAPRGANVLT
v_call: TRBV19
j_call: TRBJ2-6

cdr3_aa: ASSFYGGNEQF
v_call: TRBV7-9
j_call: TRBJ2-1

cdr3_aa: ASSPPGLVLTDTQY
v_call: TRBV9
j_call: TRBJ2-3

cdr3_aa: AISEKGAGDTQY
v_call: TRBV10-3
j_call: TRBJ2-3

cdr3_aa: ASRQTSGSPGELF
v_call: TRBV2
j_call: TRBJ2-2

cdr3_aa: ASSPLAGAYNEQF
v_call: TRBV6-2/TRBV6-3
j_call: TRBJ2-1

cdr3_aa: ASSYSAPGAPTHSGNTIY
v_call: TRBV6-5
j_call: TRBJ1-3

cdr3_aa: AWSGASGTGDTQY
v_call: TRBV30
j_call: TRBJ2-3

cdr3_aa: ASSGSSNQPQH
v_call: TRBV10-1
j_call: TRBJ1-5

cdr3_aa: ASRNSGRDNEQF
v_call: TRBV6-2/TRBV6-3
j_call: TRBJ2-1

cdr3_aa: ASSSRTLYGYT
v_call: TRBV19
j_call: TRBJ1-2

cdr3_aa: ASSLDRETLGMNTEAF
v_call: TRBV11-2
j_call: TRBJ1-1

cdr3_aa: ASSLTVKPNYGYT
v_call: TRBV11-2
j_call: TRBJ1-2

cdr3_aa: ASGTAGNTEAF
v_call: TRBV28
j_call: TRBJ1-1

cdr3_aa: ASSGSYEQY
v_call: TRBV6-5
j_call: TRBJ2-7

cdr3_aa: ASYRWAEAF
v_call: TRBV27
j_call: TRBJ1-1

cdr3_aa: ASSQDDRGLGYGYT
v_call: TRBV14
j_call: TRBJ1-2

cdr3_aa: ASSLGASNEQF
v_call: TRBV5-8
j_call: TRBJ2-1

cdr3_aa: AIKRSGGENEQF
v_call: TRBV10-3
j_call: TRBJ2-1

cdr3_aa: ASSVGTPGQGEAF
v_call: TRBV9
j_call: TRBJ1-1

cdr3_aa: ASSVRHDNEQF
v_call: TRBV9
j_call: TRBJ2-1

cdr3_aa: ASSSGRQGTQY
v_call: TRBV11-1
j_call: TRBJ2-3

cdr3_aa: SASGGGAYGYT
v_call: TRBV20-1
j_call: TRBJ1-2

cdr3_aa: ASSASSPPNEQF
v_call: TRBV2
j_call: TRBJ2-1

cdr3_aa: ASSESGGKETQY
v_call: TRBV9
j_call: TRBJ2-5

cdr3_aa: ASRWDYDTGELF
v_call: TRBV27
j_call: TRBJ2-2

cdr3_aa: SVGTDTYNEQF
v_call: TRBV29-1
j_call: TRBJ2-1

cdr3_aa: ASSNTDRSFSGNTIY
v_call: TRBV5-1
j_call: TRBJ1-3

cdr3_aa: ATNRNRGNNEQF
v_call: TRBV15
j_call: TRBJ2-1

cdr3_aa: ASSSTAPGGYQPQH
v_call: TRBV6-5
j_call: TRBJ1-5

cdr3_aa: ASSLESGLDTQY
v_call: TRBV5-1
j_call: TRBJ2-3

cdr3_aa: ASSIEGTDTQY
v_call: TRBV19
j_call: TRBJ2-3

cdr3_aa: ASSLALMGSYEQY
v_call: TRBV7-2
j_call: TRBJ2-7

cdr3_aa: ASSYSRDSILGTQY
v_call: TRBV6-5
j_call: TRBJ2-5

cdr3_aa: ATSDAKVPGNEQF
v_call: TRBV24-1
j_call: TRBJ2-1

cdr3_aa: ASSFRDNSYNEQF
v_call: TRBV9
j_call: TRBJ2-1

cdr3_aa: SVDRDLAGNTIY
v_call: TRBV29-1
j_call: TRBJ1-3